The present entry profiles one T cell receptor (beta chain) with its context. The data are from a study of T cell responses to AZD1222 COVID-19 vaccine. This CDR3 spans 14 amino acids. The germline V gene has CDR1 SGHNT and CDR2 YYREEE (reference sequence). V was cut by 4 bases and J by 6 bases, with 16 bases left in between. Produced via immunoSEQ multiplex PCR; TCRdb's table is partial and in-frame only. Here the sample spans 150,000 or so clones, 90% being singletons. The input for sequencing was peripheral blood, taken 28 days after the second AZD1222 dose. The sequence was collected from an adult who received the AZD1222 COVID-19 vaccine. The rearrangement joins TRBV5-4 to TRBJ1-2; D gene ambiguous. CDR3 in amino acids: CASSPGADQNGYTF. In DNA, the CDR3 is TGTGCCAGCAGCCCCGGTGCAGACCAAAATGGCTACACCTTC.